This T cell receptor (beta chain) was recorded in a study of blood T cell repertoires in COVID-19. The overall study: Sources were T cells, B-cell-depleted T cells, or PBMCs; the material itself was cDNA or gDNA.

Authors' data handling: Amplification from reference gene primers served as the basis for estimated nucleated cell counts. Some clones are missing from TCRdb's copy, which holds only in-frame ones; the method was immunoSEQ multiplex PCR. V and J calls and clone size are those listed in that table; D and trimming were worked out from the DNA. The table has 200,000 to 250,000 clones, about four fifths seen once. The CDR3 runs 14 residues. CDR1 is LGHDT and CDR2 is YNNKEL in the germline V gene (reference sequence). V lost 4 bases, J lost 5 bases, and 7 bases stayed unmatched. V and J are TRBV3-1 (or the pseudogene TRBV3-2) and TRBJ2-7; 8 positions match TRBD1. This TCR was recovered from a woman aged 60 to 75 who had recovered from COVID-19. Sequencing used PBMCs or T cells enriched from blood (not recorded which). The CDR3 DNA sequence: TGTGCCAGCAGCCGGCAGGGGGCGGCGAACGAGCAGTACTTC. This encodes CASSRQGAANEQYF.